This TCR beta chain was sequenced for a study of OX40 agonist ivuxolimab in advanced cancers. Study-wide context: At about 82% male, the cohort had a mean age of roughly 60 years, ranging from about 20 to 79. Study observations and caveats: Relative to CD4+ cells, CD8+ T cells on average had more expanded clones.

This table comes from immunoSEQ multiplex PCR, and its TCRdb copy is limited to in-frame clones, with some not included. Seen here are 45,000 to 55,000 clones, under 90% observed once, and the top ten hold around 1.6%. As concerns this clone: Its antigen is as yet unknown.

This material consisted of CD4+ or CD8+ T cells sorted from blood, taken in a trial of the OX40 agonist ivuxolimab. This receptor was obtained from an adult with an advanced solid tumor such as melanoma, head and neck, liver or kidney cancer.

The CDR3: CASSIRPQGAGELFF. CDR3 DNA sequence: TGTGCCAGCAGCATTCGCCCCCAAGGGGCCGGGGAGCTGTTTTTT. The rearrangement links TRBV7-2 to TRBJ2-2; tentative D call: TRBD1 (5 bases). The CDR3 runs to 15 residues. Trimming stripped 5 bases from V and 6 bases from J, with 16 bases between. CDR1 is SGHTA, CDR2 FQGNSA, per germline.